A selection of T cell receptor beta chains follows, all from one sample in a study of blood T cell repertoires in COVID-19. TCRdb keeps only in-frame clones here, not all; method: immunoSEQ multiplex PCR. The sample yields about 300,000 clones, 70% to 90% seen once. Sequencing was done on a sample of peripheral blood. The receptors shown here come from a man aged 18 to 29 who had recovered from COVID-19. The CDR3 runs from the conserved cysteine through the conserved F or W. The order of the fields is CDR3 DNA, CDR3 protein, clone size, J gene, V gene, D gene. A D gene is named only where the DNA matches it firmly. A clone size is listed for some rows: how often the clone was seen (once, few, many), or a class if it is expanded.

TGTGCCAGCAGCCGAGGACTAGACCAAGAGACCCAGTACTTC	CASSRGLDQETQYF	-	TRBJ2-5	TRBV3-1/TRBV3-2	TRBD2
TGTGCCAGCAGCCCAACTACTAGCGGGGGCTACGAGCAGTACTTC	CASSPTTSGGYEQYF	-	TRBJ2-7	TRBV7-8	TRBD2
TGTGCCAGCAGTTACACTCAGGGGGCGAGTCGCAATGAGCAGTTCTTC	CASSYTQGASRNEQFF	-	TRBJ2-1	TRBV6-2/TRBV6-3	TRBD1
TGTGCCAGCAGCCCGCGCTGGACAGGGGGACTAGCTGGGGCCAACGTCCTGACTTTC	CASSPRWTGGLAGANVLTF	once	TRBJ2-6	TRBV9	TRBD1
TGTGCCAGCAGCCAATTCAGAGTTTCGGGAAACGAGCAGTACTTC	CASSQFRVSGNEQYF	few	TRBJ2-7	TRBV14	-
TGTGCCAGTAGGGCTACAGATAACACTGAAGCTTTCTTT	CASRATDNTEAFF	-	TRBJ1-1	TRBV19	-
TGTGCCAGCAGTGAAGTGGGCAGTCTGTATAATTCACCCCTCCACTTT	CASSEVGSLYNSPLHF	once	TRBJ1-6	TRBV2	-
TGTGCCAGCAGCGAAGGGACAGGATCCTACGAGCAGTACTTC	CASSEGTGSYEQYF	-	TRBJ2-7	TRBV7-3	TRBD1
TGTGCCAGCAGCAGAGACAGGAGTCAAGCTTTCTTT	CASSRDRSQAFF	few	TRBJ1-1	TRBV11-2	-
TGTGCCAGCAGCCCCCGTGCCTGGGGCGACACCGGGGAGCTGTTTTTT	CASSPRAWGDTGELFF	-	TRBJ2-2	TRBV9	-
TGTGCTAGTGGTTTGGGGGGGCCTGTAGCTGAAGCTTTCTTT	CASGLGGPVAEAFF	-	TRBJ1-1	TRBV12-5	-
TGTGCCAGCAGCTTAGACAGGGCCCAGCCCCAGCATTTT	CASSLDRAQPQHF	-	TRBJ1-5	TRBV11-2	-
TGTGCCAGCAGCCCGAGGGGCACAGATACGCAGTATTTT	CASSPRGTDTQYF	-	TRBJ2-3	TRBV3-1/TRBV3-2	-
TGCAGCGTTGAAACAGGGGGCAATCAGCCCCAGCATTTT	CSVETGGNQPQHF	-	TRBJ1-5	TRBV29-1	TRBD1
TGTGCCAGCAAGGGACAGGGGGCTGGTGGCTACACCTTC	CASKGQGAGGYTF	-	TRBJ1-2	TRBV11-2	TRBD1
TGTGCCAGCAGCTTACACGGTGAGCAGTTCTTC	CASSLHGEQFF	-	TRBJ2-1	TRBV13	-
TGCGCCAGCTCTCAAACGGGGTGGGGAAATTCACCCCTCCACTTT	CASSQTGWGNSPLHF	once	TRBJ1-6	TRBV5-1	-
TGTGCCAGCAGCCTACAGGGGTACGAGCAGTACTTC	CASSLQGYEQYF	-	TRBJ2-7	TRBV5-6	TRBD1
TGCGCCAGCAGCCAGGCGGCGGGGGGAGACTATGGCTACACCTTC	CASSQAAGGDYGYTF	few	TRBJ1-2	TRBV4-1	-
TGTGCCACCCTAAGGGGTACTGAAGCTTTCTTT	CATLRGTEAFF	-	TRBJ1-1	TRBV6-5	-
TGCAGTGCTAGTGGCGGCGGCAATCAGCCCCAGCATTTT	CSASGGGNQPQHF	-	TRBJ1-5	TRBV20-1	-
TGCGCCAGCAGCTTGGAAGGGGTTGACAATCAGCCCCAGCATTTT	CASSLEGVDNQPQHF	-	TRBJ1-5	TRBV5-1	-
TGTGCCAGCAGCGTAGGGCGGGTCTCCTACGAGCAGTACTTC	CASSVGRVSYEQYF	-	TRBJ2-7	TRBV9	-
TGTGCCAGCAGCGTGGGGTCAGGGATCGAGACCCAGTACTTC	CASSVGSGIETQYF	-	TRBJ2-5	TRBV5-5	-
TGTGCCAGCAGCTTGCCGGGGAATCAGCCCCAGCATTTT	CASSLPGNQPQHF	few	TRBJ1-5	TRBV5-5	-
TGTGCCAGCAGACCGAGGACAGGAGCCTACGAGCAGTACTTC	CASRPRTGAYEQYF	-	TRBJ2-7	TRBV13	TRBD1
TGTGCCAGCAGTTACGAAGGGGGCAACACTGAAGCTTTCTTT	CASSYEGGNTEAFF	-	TRBJ1-1	TRBV6-6	TRBD1
TGTGCCAGCAGTTACTCTTGGGGAGGGGAAGGCTACACCTTC	CASSYSWGGEGYTF	once	TRBJ1-2	TRBV6-6	-
TGTGCCATCGGCCAGGGGCCCACTGACGCTGAAGCTTTCTTT	CAIGQGPTDAEAFF	-	TRBJ1-1	TRBV10-3	-
TGTGCCAGCAGCGTAGTAGGGGGCGGCCATTCACCCCTCCACTTT	CASSVVGGGHSPLHF	-	TRBJ1-6	TRBV9	TRBD1
TGTGCCAGTAAGGGGCAATCCTTCTATGGCTACACCTTC	CASKGQSFYGYTF	-	TRBJ1-2	TRBV11-2	-
TGTGCCAGCAAAGTGACAGGGGGACCTGGCTACACCTTC	CASKVTGGPGYTF	-	TRBJ1-2	TRBV12-3/TRBV12-4	TRBD1
TGTGCCAGCAGTTTAAACCCCCTAGCTAGAACAGATACGCAGTATTTT	CASSLNPLARTDTQYF	-	TRBJ2-3	TRBV27	-
TGTGCCAGCAGCTTAGAGGTGGGAGTAGGGTACAATGAGCAGTTCTTC	CASSLEVGVGYNEQFF	-	TRBJ2-1	TRBV7-2	-
TGTGCCAGCAGCCCGAACTGGGCGGGACTGTACAATGAGCAGTTCTTC	CASSPNWAGLYNEQFF	-	TRBJ2-1	TRBV5-5	-
TGTGCCATCAGTGGGGGACAGGGCGCCTACGAGCAGTACTTC	CAISGGQGAYEQYF	few	TRBJ2-7	TRBV10-3	TRBD1
TGTGCCAGCACCGGAGGGAACACTGAAGCTTTCTTT	CASTGGNTEAFF	-	TRBJ1-1	TRBV12-3/TRBV12-4	-
TGTGCCACCAGTGATCCCGGGACAGGGCGCTTCCATTTT	CATSDPGTGRFHF	-	TRBJ1-3	TRBV24-1	TRBD1
TGTGCCAGTAGTAGTCAGGGTACTAACACTGAAGCTTTCTTT	CASSSQGTNTEAFF	-	TRBJ1-1	TRBV19	-
TGTGCCATCAGTGAGAGGACAGCAAATGAGCAGTTCTTC	CAISERTANEQFF	-	TRBJ2-1	TRBV10-3	-
TGTGCCTGGACCCAACGGGGGGGTAAGACGGGTCAGCCCCAGCATTTT	CAWTQRGGKTGQPQHF	-	TRBJ1-5	TRBV30	-
TGTGCCAGCAGTGCGGGACAGGTCGTTGCCAAAAACATTCAGTACTTC	CASSAGQVVAKNIQYF	-	TRBJ2-4	TRBV2	TRBD1
TGTGCCAGCTCACCATTCGGCAGCGATAATGAAAAACTGTTTTTT	CASSPFGSDNEKLFF	-	TRBJ1-4	TRBV18	-
TGTGCCAGCAGTTCAAAGGTGACAGGGGCCTACGAGCAGTACTTC	CASSSKVTGAYEQYF	-	TRBJ2-7	TRBV27	TRBD1
TGTGCCAGTAGTCCCTGGACTAGCGGGGCGCGAAATGAGCAGTTCTTC	CASSPWTSGARNEQFF	-	TRBJ2-1	TRBV19	TRBD2
TGTGCCAGCAGCCCGGTCCTAGGCTCAAGACTCTACGAGCAGTACTTC	CASSPVLGSRLYEQYF	-	TRBJ2-7	TRBV7-8	-
TGTGCCAGCAGCGGGGGACAGGAAGGATACGAGCAGTACTTC	CASSGGQEGYEQYF	-	TRBJ2-7	TRBV13	TRBD1
TGCAGTGCTAGTTCCAGGAGGGGATACAATGAGCAGTTCTTC	CSASSRRGYNEQFF	-	TRBJ2-1	TRBV20-1	-
TGTGCCAGCACCCCGGACGGGGGGCTGTGGGGTACGGACACCGGGGAGCTGTTTTTT	CASTPDGGLWGTDTGELFF	many	TRBJ2-2	TRBV13	-
TGCGCCAGCAGCTTGTGGGGGGACGATACCTCTGGGGCCAACGTCCTGACTTTC	CASSLWGDDTSGANVLTF	-	TRBJ2-6	TRBV5-1	-
TGTGCCAGCAGCTCCGGGACTAGCGGTGAGGTGGAGCTGTTTTTT	CASSSGTSGEVELFF	few	TRBJ2-2	TRBV13	TRBD2